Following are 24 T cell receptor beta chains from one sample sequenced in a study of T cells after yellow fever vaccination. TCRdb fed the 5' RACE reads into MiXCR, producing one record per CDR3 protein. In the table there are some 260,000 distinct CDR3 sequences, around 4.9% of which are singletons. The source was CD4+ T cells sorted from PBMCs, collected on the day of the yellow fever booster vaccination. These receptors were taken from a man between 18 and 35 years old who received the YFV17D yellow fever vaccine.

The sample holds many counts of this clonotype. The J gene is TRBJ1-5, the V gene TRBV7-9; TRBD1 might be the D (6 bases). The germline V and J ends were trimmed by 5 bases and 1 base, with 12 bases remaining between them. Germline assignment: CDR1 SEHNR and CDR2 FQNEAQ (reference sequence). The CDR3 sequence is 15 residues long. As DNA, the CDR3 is TGTGCCAGCAGCCAGGCAGGGACAAGCAATCAGCCCCAGCATTTT. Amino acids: CASSQAGTSNQPQHF. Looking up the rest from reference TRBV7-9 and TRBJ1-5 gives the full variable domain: DTGVSQNPRHKITKRGQNVTFRCDPISEHNRLYWYRQTLGQGPEFLTYFQNEAQLEKSRLLSDRFSAERPKGSFSTLEIQRTEQGDSAMYLCASSQAGTSNQPQHFGDGTRLSIL.

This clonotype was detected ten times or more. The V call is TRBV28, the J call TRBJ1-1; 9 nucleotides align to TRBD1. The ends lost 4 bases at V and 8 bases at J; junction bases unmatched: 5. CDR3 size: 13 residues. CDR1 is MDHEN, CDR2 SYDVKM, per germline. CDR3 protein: CASSWGGQGEAFF. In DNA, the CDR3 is TGTGCCAGCAGTTGGGGGGGACAGGGCGAAGCTTTCTTT.

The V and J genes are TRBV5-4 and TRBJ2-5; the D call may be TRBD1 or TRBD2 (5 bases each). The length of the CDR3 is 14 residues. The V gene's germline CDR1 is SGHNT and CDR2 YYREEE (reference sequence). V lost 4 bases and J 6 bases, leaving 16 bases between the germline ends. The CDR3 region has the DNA TGTGCCAGCAGCCCGGATGGGACGGCGAAGACCCAGTACTTC. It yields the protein CASSPDGTAKTQYF.

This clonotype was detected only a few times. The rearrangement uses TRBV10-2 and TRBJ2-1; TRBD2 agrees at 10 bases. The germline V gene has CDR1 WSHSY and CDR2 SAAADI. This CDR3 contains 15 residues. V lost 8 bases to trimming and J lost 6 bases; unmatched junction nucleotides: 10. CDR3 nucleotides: TGCGCCAGCCGAGTTAGCGGGGGGAGAGTCAATGAGCAGTTCTTC. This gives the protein CASRVSGGRVNEQFF.

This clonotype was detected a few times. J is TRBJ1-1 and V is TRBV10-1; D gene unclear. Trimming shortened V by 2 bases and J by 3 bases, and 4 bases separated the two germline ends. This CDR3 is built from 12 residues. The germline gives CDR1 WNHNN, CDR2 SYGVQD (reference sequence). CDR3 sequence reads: CASSERHTEAFF. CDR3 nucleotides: TGCGCCAGCAGTGAGAGACACACTGAAGCTTTCTTT.

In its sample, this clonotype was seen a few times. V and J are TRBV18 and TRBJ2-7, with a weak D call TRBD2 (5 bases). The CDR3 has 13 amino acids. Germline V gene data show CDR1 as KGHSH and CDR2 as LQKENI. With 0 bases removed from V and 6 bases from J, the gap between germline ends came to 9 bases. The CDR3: CASSPPAEVEQYF. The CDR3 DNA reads TGTGCCAGCTCACCACCGGCGGAGGTCGAGCAGTACTTC.

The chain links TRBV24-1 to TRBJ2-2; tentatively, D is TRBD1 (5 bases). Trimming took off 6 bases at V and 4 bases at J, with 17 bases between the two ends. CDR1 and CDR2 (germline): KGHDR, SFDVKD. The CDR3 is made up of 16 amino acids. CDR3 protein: CATSTPSQGGTGELFF. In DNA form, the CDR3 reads TGTGCCACCAGTACACCGAGCCAGGGCGGCACCGGGGAGCTGTTTTTT.

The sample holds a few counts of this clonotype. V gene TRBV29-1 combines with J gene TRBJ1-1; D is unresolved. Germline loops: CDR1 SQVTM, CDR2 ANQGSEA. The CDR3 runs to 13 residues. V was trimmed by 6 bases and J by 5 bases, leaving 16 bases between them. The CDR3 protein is CSVEYDGETEAFF. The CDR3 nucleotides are TGCAGCGTCGAATACGACGGTGAAACTGAAGCTTTCTTT.

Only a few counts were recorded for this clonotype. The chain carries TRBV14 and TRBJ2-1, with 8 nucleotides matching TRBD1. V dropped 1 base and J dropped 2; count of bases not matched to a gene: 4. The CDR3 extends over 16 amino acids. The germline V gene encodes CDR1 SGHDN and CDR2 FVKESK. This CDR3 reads CASSQGTGKPYNEQFF. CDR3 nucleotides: TGTGCCAGCAGCCAAGGGACAGGGAAACCCTACAATGAGCAGTTCTTC.

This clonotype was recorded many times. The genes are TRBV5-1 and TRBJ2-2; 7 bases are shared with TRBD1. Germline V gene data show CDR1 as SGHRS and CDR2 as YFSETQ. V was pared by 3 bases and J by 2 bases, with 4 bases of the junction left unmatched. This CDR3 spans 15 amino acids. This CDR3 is CASSSDRPNTGELFF. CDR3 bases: TGCGCCAGCAGCTCGGACAGGCCTAACACCGGGGAGCTGTTTTTT.

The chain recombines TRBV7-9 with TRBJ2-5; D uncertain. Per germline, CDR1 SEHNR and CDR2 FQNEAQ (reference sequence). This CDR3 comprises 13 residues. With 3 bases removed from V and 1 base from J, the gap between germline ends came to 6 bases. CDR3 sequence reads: CASSFNPQETQYF. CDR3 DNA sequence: TGTGCCAGCAGCTTTAATCCCCAAGAGACCCAGTACTTC.

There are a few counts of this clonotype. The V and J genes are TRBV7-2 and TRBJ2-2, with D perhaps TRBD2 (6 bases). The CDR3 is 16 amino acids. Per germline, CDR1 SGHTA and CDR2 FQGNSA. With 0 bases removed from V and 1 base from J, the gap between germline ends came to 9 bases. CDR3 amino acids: CASSLARGVNTGELFF. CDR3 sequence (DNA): TGTGCCAGCAGCTTAGCGCGCGGGGTGAACACCGGGGAGCTGTTTTTT.

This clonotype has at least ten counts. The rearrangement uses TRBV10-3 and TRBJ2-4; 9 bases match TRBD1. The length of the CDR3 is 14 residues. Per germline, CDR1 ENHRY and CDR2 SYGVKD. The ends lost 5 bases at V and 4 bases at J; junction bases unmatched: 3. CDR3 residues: CAISKGTGKNIQYF. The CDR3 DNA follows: TGTGCCATCAGTAAAGGGACAGGGAAAAACATTCAGTACTTC.

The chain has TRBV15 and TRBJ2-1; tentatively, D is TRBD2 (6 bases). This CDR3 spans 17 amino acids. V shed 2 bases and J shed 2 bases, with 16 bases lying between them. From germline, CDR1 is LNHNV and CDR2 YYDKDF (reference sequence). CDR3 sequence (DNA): TGTGCCACCAGCAGACAGACTATGTGGGGGGCCTACAATGAGCAGTTCTTC. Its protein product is CATSRQTMWGAYNEQFF.

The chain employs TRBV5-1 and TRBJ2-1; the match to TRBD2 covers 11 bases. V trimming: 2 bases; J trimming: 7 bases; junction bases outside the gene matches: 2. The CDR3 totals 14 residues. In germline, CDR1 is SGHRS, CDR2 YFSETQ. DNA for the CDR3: TGCGCCAGCAGCTTTAGCGGGGGGGGTAATGAGCAGTTCTTC. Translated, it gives CASSFSGGGNEQFF.

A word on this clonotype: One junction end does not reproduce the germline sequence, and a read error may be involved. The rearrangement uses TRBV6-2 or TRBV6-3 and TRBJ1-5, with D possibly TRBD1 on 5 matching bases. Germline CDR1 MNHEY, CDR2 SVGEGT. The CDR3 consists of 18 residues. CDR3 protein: CASSPRIGVGNSKQPQHF. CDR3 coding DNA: TGTGCCAGCAGTCCAAGAATAGGGGTGGGAAACAGCAAACAGCCCCAGCATTTT.

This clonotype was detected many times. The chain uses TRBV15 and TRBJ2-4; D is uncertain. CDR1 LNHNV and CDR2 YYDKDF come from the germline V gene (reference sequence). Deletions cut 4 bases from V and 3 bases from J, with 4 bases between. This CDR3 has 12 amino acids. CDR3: CATSNDKNIQYF. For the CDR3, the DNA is TGTGCCACCAGCAATGACAAAAACATTCAGTACTTC.

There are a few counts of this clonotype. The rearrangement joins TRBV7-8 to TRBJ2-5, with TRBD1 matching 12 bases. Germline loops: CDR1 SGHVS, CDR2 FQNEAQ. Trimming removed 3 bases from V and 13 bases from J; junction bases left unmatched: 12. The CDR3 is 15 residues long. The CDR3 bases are TGTGCCAGCAGCTTCCCGTACCGGGACAGGGGGCCCATGTACTTC. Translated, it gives CASSFPYRDRGPMYF.

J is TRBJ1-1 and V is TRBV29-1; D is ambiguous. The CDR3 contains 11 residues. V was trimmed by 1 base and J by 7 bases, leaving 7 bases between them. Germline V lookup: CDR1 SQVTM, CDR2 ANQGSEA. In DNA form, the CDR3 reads TGCAGCGTTGAAGTGGTAGTTGAAGCTTTCTTT. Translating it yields CSVEVVVEAFF. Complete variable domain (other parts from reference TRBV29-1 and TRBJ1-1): SAVISQKPSRDICQRGTSLTIQCQVDSQVTMMFWYRQQPGQSLTLIATANQGSEATYESGFVIDKFPISRPNLTFSTLTVSNMSPEDSSIYLCSVEVVVEAFFGQGTRLTVV.

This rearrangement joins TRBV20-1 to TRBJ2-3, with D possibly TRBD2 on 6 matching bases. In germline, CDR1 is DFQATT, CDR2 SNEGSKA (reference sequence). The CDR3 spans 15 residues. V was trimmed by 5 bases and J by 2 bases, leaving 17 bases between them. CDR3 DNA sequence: TGCAGTGCTTCCCATGGGCGGGGACCCACAGATACGCAGTATTTT. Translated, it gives CSASHGRGPTDTQYF.

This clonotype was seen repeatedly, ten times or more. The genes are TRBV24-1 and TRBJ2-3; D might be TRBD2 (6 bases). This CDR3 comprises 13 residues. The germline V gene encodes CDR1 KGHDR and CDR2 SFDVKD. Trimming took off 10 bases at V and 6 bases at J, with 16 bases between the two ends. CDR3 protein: CATEGQERDTQYF. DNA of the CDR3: TGTGCCACGGAGGGGCAGGAGCGGGATACGCAGTATTTT.

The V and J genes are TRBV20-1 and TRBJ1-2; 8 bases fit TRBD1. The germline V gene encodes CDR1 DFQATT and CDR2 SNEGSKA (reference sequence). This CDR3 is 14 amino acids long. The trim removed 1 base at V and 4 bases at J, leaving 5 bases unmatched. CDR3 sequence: CSARGQGAGYGYTF. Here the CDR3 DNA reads TGCAGTGCTAGAGGGCAGGGGGCGGGCTATGGCTACACCTTC.

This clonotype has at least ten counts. CDR3 nucleotides: TGTGCCAGCAGCTTATCGGGGGCAGGGAGCAATCAGCCCCAGCATTTT. Its protein is CASSLSGAGSNQPQHF. V is TRBV7-9 and J is TRBJ1-5, with D perhaps matching TRBD1 (6 bases). V shed 2 bases and J shed 1 base, with 12 bases lying between them. The length of the CDR3 is 16 residues. The germline gives CDR1 SEHNR, CDR2 FQNEAQ (reference sequence).

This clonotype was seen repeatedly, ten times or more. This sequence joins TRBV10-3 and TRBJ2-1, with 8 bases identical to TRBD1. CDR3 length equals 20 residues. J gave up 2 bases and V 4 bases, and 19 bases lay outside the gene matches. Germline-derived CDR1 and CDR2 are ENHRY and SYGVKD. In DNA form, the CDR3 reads TGTGCCATCAGTGCTGCCAAACAGGGGGTCGGATCGGGCCCCTACAATGAGCAGTTCTTC. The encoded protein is CAISAAKQGVGSGPYNEQFF.